This note documents a single T cell receptor beta chain sequence. The data belong to a study of OX40 agonist ivuxolimab in advanced cancers. At the level of the study: Patients took ivuxolimab, an agonistic anti-OX40 (CD134) antibody. Aged about 23 to 80 with a mean of approximately 60 years, they were more than 80% male.

Sequenced by immunoSEQ multiplex PCR; TCRdb stores in-frame clones only, minus some. This sample has under 50,000 clones, with roughly 85% found just once. Germline V gene lookup returns CDR1 MNHEY and CDR2 SVGAGI. The CDR3 length is 15 residues. V gave up 8 bases and J gave up 0 bases, with 14 bases separating them. The chain combines TRBV6-5 with TRBJ1-3, with a weak D call TRBD1 (6 bases). This material consisted of CD4+ or CD8+ T cells sorted from blood, taken in a trial of the OX40 agonist ivuxolimab. The sequence was collected from an adult with an advanced solid tumor such as melanoma, head and neck, liver or kidney cancer. CDR3 sequence reads: CASGRGATSGNTIYF. The CDR3 DNA is TGTGCCAGCGGGCGGGGGGCTACCTCTGGAAACACCATATATTTT.